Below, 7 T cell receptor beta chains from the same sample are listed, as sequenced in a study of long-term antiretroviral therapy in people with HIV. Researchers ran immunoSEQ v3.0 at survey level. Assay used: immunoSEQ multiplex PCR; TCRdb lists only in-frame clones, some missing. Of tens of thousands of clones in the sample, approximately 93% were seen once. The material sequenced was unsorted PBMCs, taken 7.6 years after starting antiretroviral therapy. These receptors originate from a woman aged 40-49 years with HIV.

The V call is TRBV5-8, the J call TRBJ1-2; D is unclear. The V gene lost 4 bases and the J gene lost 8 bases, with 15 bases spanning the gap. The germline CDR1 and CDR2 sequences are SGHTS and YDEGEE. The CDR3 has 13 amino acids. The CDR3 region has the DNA TGTGCCAGCAGCACATACACAGTGGGGGGCTACACCTTC. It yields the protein CASSTYTVGGYTF.

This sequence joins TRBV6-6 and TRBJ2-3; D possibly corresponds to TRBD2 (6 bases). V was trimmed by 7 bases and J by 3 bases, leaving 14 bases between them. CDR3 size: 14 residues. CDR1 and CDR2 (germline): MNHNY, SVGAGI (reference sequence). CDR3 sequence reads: CASISPGRTDTQYF. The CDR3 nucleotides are TGTGCCAGCATATCGCCAGGGAGGACAGATACGCAGTATTTT.

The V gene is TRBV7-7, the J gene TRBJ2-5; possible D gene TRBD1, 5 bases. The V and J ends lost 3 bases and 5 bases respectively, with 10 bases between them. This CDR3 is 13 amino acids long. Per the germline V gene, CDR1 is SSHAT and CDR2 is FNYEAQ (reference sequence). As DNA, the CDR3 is TGTGCCAGCAGCTTGCAGGGTGATGAGACCCAGTACTTC. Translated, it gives CASSLQGDETQYF.

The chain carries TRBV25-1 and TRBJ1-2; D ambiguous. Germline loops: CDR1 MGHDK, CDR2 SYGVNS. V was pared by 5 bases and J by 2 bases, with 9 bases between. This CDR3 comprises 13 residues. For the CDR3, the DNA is TGTGCCAGCAGTAAAGGGCGAAACTATGGCTACACCTTC. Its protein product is CASSKGRNYGYTF.

CDR3 region: CASPAPGQGLPNYGYTF. The CDR3 DNA sequence: TGTGCAAGTCCCGCGCCGGGACAGGGTCTCCCTAACTATGGCTACACCTTC. The gene calls are TRBV12-2 and TRBJ1-2; TRBD1 reflects the table's D call only, with no check against the DNA. TRBV12-2 is classified as a pseudogene. The CDR3 runs to 17 residues.

CDR3 in amino acids: CASSYTGRGDGYTF. In nucleotides, the CDR3 is TGTGCCAGCAGTTACACCGGCAGGGGAGATGGCTACACCTTC. The chain has TRBV6-5 and TRBJ1-2; D is possibly TRBD1 (6 bases). Trimming left V 2 bases short and J 6 bases short, with 13 bases between. Germline CDR1 and CDR2: MNHEY and SVGAGI. This CDR3 comprises 14 residues.

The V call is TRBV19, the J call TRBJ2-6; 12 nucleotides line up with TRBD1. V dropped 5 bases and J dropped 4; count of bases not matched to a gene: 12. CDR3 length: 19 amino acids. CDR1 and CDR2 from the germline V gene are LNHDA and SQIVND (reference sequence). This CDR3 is CASSGTGDRGLLGANVLTF. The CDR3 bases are TGTGCCAGTAGTGGGACCGGGGACAGGGGGCTTCTGGGGGCCAACGTCCTGACTTTC.